The 14 T cell receptor beta chains below all came from one sample that was sequenced in a study of cytomegalovirus exposure and HLA in healthy donors. Both 60 Vbeta primers and 13 Jbeta primers went into the PCR. TCRdb's copy holds only in-frame clones and misses some; the assay was immunoSEQ multiplex PCR. Among 150,000 or so clones listed, approximately 74% were seen once. Input material: PBMCs. These receptors were obtained from a man aged 18 to 35 in good health and CMV-seronegative.

The V call is TRBV5-1, the J call TRBJ2-1; 7 nucleotides align to TRBD2. Trimming at V came to 1 base and at J to 10 bases, leaving 8 bases not matched to a gene. Germline V gene data show CDR1 as SGHRS and CDR2 as YFSETQ. The CDR3 loop spans 14 amino acids. In DNA form, the CDR3 reads TGCGCCAGCAGCTTGTGGCTCGGAGCGGGAGAGCAGTTCTTC. Amino acids: CASSLWLGAGEQFF.

The chain combines TRBV6-1 with TRBJ2-7, with 7 bases lining up with TRBD1. This CDR3 is built from 15 residues. Germline V lookup: CDR1 MNHNS, CDR2 SASEGT. Trimming cost V 4 bases and J 2 bases; bases outside gene matches: 8. CDR3 in DNA: TGTGCCAGCAGTGCCTGGGACAGTGCCGCCTACGAGCAGTACGTC. Its translation: CASSAWDSAAYEQYV.

The chain combines TRBV11-2 with TRBJ1-5, with a possible D match to TRBD1 (5 bases). Trimming left V 5 bases short and J 4 bases short, with 15 bases between. Germline V gene data show CDR1 as SGHAT and CDR2 as FQNNGV. CDR3 length: 15 amino acids. CDR3 amino acids: CASSGEDNQNQPQHF. In DNA form, the CDR3 reads TGTGCCAGCAGCGGCGAGGACAACCAAAATCAGCCCCAGCATTTT.

The chain recombines TRBV5-8 with TRBJ2-1; no definite D call. The CDR3 is made up of 10 amino acids. Germline loops: CDR1 SGHTS, CDR2 YDEGEE. V lost 4 bases and J lost 6, with 2 bases in between. The CDR3 DNA follows: TGTGCCAGCAGCCTCAATGAGCAGTTCTTC. Translating gives CASSLNEQFF.

The table lists this clone with a count of one. The chain recombines TRBV5-6 with TRBJ1-1; a weak D match, TRBD1 (5 bases). Trimming took off 5 bases at V and 5 bases at J, with 19 bases between the two ends. The CDR3 contains 15 residues. Germline V gives CDR1 SGHDT, CDR2 YYEEEE. The CDR3 nucleotides are TGTGCCAGCAGTTCGGCATTTACGGGGGGGACTGAAGCTTTCTTT. It codes for CASSSAFTGGTEAFF. Based on the CDR3 plus reference TRBV5-6 and TRBJ1-1, the full variable domain is DAGVTQSPTHLIKTRGQQVTLRCSPKSGHDTVSWYQQALGQGPQFIFQYYEEEERQRGNFPDRFSGHQFPNYSSELNVNALLLGDSALYLCASSSAFTGGTEAFFGQGTRLTVV.

The CDR3 reads CASSLGRAHQPQHF. DNA of the CDR3: TGTGCCAGCAGCTTAGGGAGGGCACATCAGCCCCAGCATTTT. This chain connects TRBV7-9 to TRBJ1-5; no firm D call. Germline CDR1 reads SEHNR; CDR2 reads FQNEAQ (reference sequence). The CDR3 has 14 residues. The V end lost 1 base, the J end lost 5 bases, and 9 bases lay between the germline ends.

The chain links TRBV19 to TRBJ1-1, with D unclear. Germline lookup yields CDR1 LNHDA and CDR2 SQIVND (reference sequence). This CDR3 comprises 15 residues. V gave up 4 bases and J gave up 1 base, with 13 bases separating them. The CDR3 region is CASSTRVEANTEAFF. DNA of the CDR3: TGTGCCAGTAGTACGAGGGTGGAGGCGAACACTGAAGCTTTCTTT.

Only one count was recorded for this clone. The genes are TRBV6-6 and TRBJ1-2, with TRBD1 identical over 7 bases. With V trimmed by 1 base and J by 4 bases, 6 bases remained unmatched. The CDR3 is 15 amino acids. Germline CDR1 and CDR2: MNHNY and SVGAGI (reference sequence). The CDR3 nucleotides are TGTGCCAGCAGTTACTTTACAGGGGAACCCTATGGCTACACCTTC. Translated: CASSYFTGEPYGYTF.

The chain uses TRBV5-8 and TRBJ2-7; a possible D gene is TRBD2 (5 bases). CDR3 size: 14 residues. Germline V lookup: CDR1 SGHTS, CDR2 YDEGEE. V was pared by 6 bases and J by 4 bases, with 17 bases between. CDR3 nucleotides: TGTGCCAGCACCCTGCCCGGACTGACGTACGAGCAGTACTTC. It codes for CASTLPGLTYEQYF.

This rearrangement joins TRBV7-6 to TRBJ1-1, with 7 positions matching TRBD1. The CDR3 sequence is 13 residues long. Trimming at V came to 5 bases and at J to 6 bases, leaving 6 bases not matched to a gene. Germline V gene data show CDR1 as SGHVS and CDR2 as FNYEAQ. The CDR3 protein is CASSPTGDPEAFF. CDR3 in DNA: TGTGCCAGCAGCCCTACAGGGGACCCTGAAGCTTTCTTT.

This sequence joins TRBV20-1 and TRBJ1-2; D not resolved. CDR3 size: 11 residues. V lost 0 bases and J 7 bases, leaving 6 bases between the germline ends. Germline assignment: CDR1 DFQATT and CDR2 SNEGSKA (reference sequence). The CDR3 reads CSARDSSGYTF. The CDR3, as DNA: TGCAGTGCTAGAGATTCCTCTGGCTACACCTTC.

This clone was counted a few times. The chain uses TRBV6-1 and TRBJ2-7; 9 bases line up with TRBD1. CDR1 is MNHNS and CDR2 is SASEGT in the germline V gene. V lost 6 bases to trimming and J lost 3 bases; unmatched junction nucleotides: 6. The CDR3 totals 14 residues. CDR3 sequence reads: CASRLGTGFYEQYF. CDR3 sequence (DNA): TGTGCCAGCAGGCTGGGGACAGGGTTCTACGAGCAGTACTTC.

This rearrangement joins TRBV28 to TRBJ2-7; D call uncertain. Per germline, CDR1 MDHEN and CDR2 SYDVKM. The CDR3 contains 15 residues. Trimming removed 5 bases from V and 5 bases from J, with 19 bases in between. The CDR3 coding sequence is TGTGCCAGCAGTCCCGGGTCTACGGAACACGACGAGCAGTACGTC. Its protein product is CASSPGSTEHDEQYV.

In this sample, this clone turned up a few times. DNA of the CDR3: TGTGCCAGCAGTGAGTCGAGAAACTATGGCTACACCTTC. Translated, it gives CASSESRNYGYTF. The chain carries TRBV6-1 and TRBJ1-2; D is undetermined. The CDR3 is 13 residues long. Trimming shortened V by 3 bases and J by 2 bases, and 7 bases separated the two germline ends. Germline CDR1 MNHNS, CDR2 SASEGT.